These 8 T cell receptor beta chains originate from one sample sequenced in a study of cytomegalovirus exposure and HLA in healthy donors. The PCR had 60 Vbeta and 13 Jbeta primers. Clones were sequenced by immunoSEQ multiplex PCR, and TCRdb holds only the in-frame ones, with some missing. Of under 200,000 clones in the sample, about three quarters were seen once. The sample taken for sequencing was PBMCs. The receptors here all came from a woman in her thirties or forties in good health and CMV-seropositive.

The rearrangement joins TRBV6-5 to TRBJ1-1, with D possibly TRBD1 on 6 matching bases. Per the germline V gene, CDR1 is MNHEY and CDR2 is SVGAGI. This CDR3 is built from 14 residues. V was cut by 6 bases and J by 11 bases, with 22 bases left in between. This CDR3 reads CASRLGQLTLKAFF. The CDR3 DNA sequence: TGTGCCAGCAGATTAGGACAGCTGACACTGAAGGCTTTCTTT.

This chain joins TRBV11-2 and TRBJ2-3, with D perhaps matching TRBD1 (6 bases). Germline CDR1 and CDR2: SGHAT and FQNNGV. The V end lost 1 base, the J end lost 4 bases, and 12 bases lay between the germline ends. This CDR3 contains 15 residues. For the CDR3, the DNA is TGTGCCAGCAGCTTAGTTATAGGGGGTGCAGATACGCAGTATTTT. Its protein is CASSLVIGGADTQYF.

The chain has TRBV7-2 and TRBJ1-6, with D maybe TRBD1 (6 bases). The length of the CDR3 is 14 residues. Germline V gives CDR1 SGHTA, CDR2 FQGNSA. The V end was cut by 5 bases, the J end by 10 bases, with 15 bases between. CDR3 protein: CASSPQGRGSPLHF. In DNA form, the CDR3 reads TGTGCCAGCAGCCCCCAGGGGCGCGGGTCACCCCTCCACTTT.

The CDR3 coding sequence is TGCGCCAGCAGCCACGGCGGGGGGATCCAATCCTACAATGAGCAGTTCTTC. Translation gives CASSHGGGIQSYNEQFF. The J gene is TRBJ2-1, the V gene TRBV4-3; 8 nucleotides line up with TRBD2. Germline CDR1 reads LGHNA; CDR2 reads YSLEER. CDR3 length: 17 amino acids. The junction had 8 bases not matched to a gene; V was cut back by 3 bases and J by 1 base.

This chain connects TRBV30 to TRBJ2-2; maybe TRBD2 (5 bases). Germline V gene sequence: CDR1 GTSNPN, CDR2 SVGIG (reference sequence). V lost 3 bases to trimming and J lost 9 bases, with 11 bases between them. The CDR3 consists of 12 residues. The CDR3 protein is CAWRSLARELFF. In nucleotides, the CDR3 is TGTGCCTGGAGATCTCTAGCTCGGGAGCTGTTTTTT.

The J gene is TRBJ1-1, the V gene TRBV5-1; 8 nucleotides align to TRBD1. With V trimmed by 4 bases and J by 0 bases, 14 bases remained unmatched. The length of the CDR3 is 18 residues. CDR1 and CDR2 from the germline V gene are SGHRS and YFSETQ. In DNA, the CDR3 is TGCGCCAGCAGCCCCAACCGGGACAGGTTCACCATGAACACTGAAGCTTTCTTT. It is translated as CASSPNRDRFTMNTEAFF.

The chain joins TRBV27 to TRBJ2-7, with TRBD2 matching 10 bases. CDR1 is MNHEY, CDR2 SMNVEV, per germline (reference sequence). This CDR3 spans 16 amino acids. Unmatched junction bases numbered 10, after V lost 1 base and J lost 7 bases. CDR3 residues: CASSLFLAGGPFEQYF. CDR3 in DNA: TGTGCCAGCAGTTTATTTTTAGCGGGAGGACCTTTTGAGCAGTACTTC.

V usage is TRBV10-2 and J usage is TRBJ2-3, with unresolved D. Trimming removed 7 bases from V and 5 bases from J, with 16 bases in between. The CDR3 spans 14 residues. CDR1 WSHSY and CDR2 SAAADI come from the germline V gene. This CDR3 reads CASKAAPRVDTQYF. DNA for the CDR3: TGCGCCAGCAAGGCAGCGCCTCGGGTAGATACGCAGTATTTT.